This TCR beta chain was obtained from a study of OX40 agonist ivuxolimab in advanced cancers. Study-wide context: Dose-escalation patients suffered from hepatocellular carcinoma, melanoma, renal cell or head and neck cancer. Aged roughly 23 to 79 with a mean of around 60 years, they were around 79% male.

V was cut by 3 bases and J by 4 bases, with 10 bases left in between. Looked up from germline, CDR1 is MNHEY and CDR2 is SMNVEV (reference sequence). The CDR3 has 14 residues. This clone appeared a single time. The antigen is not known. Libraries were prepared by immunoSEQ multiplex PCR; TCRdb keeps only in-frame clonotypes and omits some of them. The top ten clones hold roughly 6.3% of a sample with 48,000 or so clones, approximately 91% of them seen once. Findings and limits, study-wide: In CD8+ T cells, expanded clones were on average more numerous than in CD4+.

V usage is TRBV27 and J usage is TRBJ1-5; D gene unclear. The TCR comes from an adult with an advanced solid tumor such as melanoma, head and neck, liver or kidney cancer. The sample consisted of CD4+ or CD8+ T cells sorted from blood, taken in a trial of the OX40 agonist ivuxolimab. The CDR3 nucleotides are TGTGCCAGCAGTTTTGCCAGAGGGAATCAGCCCCAGCATTTT. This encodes CASSFARGNQPQHF.